One and the same sample provided the 5 T cell receptor beta chains below, sequenced in a study of human T cells and chemical hapten exposure. TCRdb recomputed calls from the RACE reads with MiXCR, one row per CDR3 protein. The sample contains roughly 380,000 distinct CDR3 sequences, roughly 5% of which appear only once. Time point reported: pre-sensitization, week 0. Sample treatment: therapeutic diphenylcyclopropenone sensitization with weekly scalp DPC. The sequencing used whole blood, collected in connection with sensitization to the hapten diphenylcyclopropenone (DPC). These receptors all come from a woman in her forties or fifties with alopecia areata. Some clones in this sample may be carry-over from other donors' samples.

This clonotype was seen repeatedly, ten times or more. V usage is TRBV11-2 and J usage is TRBJ2-6, with 10 bases fitting TRBD2. CDR3 length: 18 amino acids. In germline, CDR1 is SGHAT, CDR2 FQNNGV. The ends lost 10 bases at V and 4 bases at J; junction bases unmatched: 16. The CDR3 spells CATYPLAGGGPGANVLTF. CDR3 coding DNA: TGTGCCACCTACCCCTTAGCGGGAGGAGGTCCCGGGGCCAACGTCCTGACTTTC.

CDR3 nucleotides: TGCGCCACCCGGGCCGGCCAAGGTAGTTGGGGAGATACGCAGTATTTT. Amino acid sequence: CATRAGQGSWGDTQYF. The J gene is TRBJ2-3, the V gene TRBV5-1; no definite D call. The CDR3 covers 16 residues. The germline CDR1 and CDR2 sequences are SGHRS and YFSETQ. The V and J ends lost 9 bases and 5 bases respectively, with 25 bases between them. The full variable domain, its missing parts supplied by reference TRBV5-1 and TRBJ2-3, is KAGVTQTPRYLIKTRGQQVTLSCSPISGHRSVSWYQQTPGQGLQFLFEYFSETQRNKGNFPGRFSGRQFSNSRSEMNVSTLELGDSALYLCATRAGQGSWGDTQYFGPGTRLTVL.

In its sample, this clonotype was seen many times. The chain couples TRBV2 to TRBJ2-4, with TRBD2 identical over 9 bases. The CDR3 runs to 14 residues. Per germline, CDR1 SNHLY and CDR2 FYNNEI. With 3 bases clipped from V and 8 bases from J, the junction kept 5 bases outside the gene matches. The DNA for the CDR3 is TGTGCCAGCAGTGAGTTAGCGGGGGAGGACATTCAGTACTTC. Protein: CASSELAGEDIQYF.

This clonotype has a count of ten or more. The rearrangement joins TRBV29-1 to TRBJ2-3; the D is unclear. Germline V CDR1 and CDR2: SQVTM, ANQGSEA. Trimming cost V 6 bases and J 6 bases, with 10 bases left between them. There are 11 residues in the CDR3. The CDR3 loop reads CSVSVYDTQYF. CDR3 coding DNA: TGCAGCGTGTCCGTGTACGATACGCAGTATTTT.

This clonotype showed up just a few times. The chain has TRBV13 and TRBJ1-4; D is uncertain. V lost 5 bases and J 5 bases, leaving 6 bases between the germline ends. Germline assignment: CDR1 PRHDT and CDR2 FYEKMQ (reference sequence). This CDR3 region has 12 residues. CDR3 amino acids: CASSNQNEKLFF. The CDR3 nucleotides are TGTGCCAGCAGCAATCAGAATGAAAAACTGTTTTTT.